This T cell receptor (beta chain) was profiled in a study of T cell responses to AZD1222 COVID-19 vaccine. Using immunoSEQ multiplex PCR, the repertoire was profiled, and TCRdb retains in-frame clones only, with some absent. Of about 120,000 clones in the sample, around 89% are singletons; the top ten hold over 3%. Germline CDR1 and CDR2: SNHLY and FYNNEI. Trimming removed 10 bases from V and 2 bases from J, with 14 bases in between. This CDR3 is built from 13 residues. The TCR was taken from an adult in good health. The chain recombines TRBV2 with TRBJ1-2; D not certain. Here the sequenced sample was peripheral blood, taken on day 0 of AZD1222 vaccination. The CDR3 sequence: CAIRHRRNYGYTF. CDR3 in DNA: TGTGCCATCCGACATAGACGAAACTATGGCTACACCTTC.